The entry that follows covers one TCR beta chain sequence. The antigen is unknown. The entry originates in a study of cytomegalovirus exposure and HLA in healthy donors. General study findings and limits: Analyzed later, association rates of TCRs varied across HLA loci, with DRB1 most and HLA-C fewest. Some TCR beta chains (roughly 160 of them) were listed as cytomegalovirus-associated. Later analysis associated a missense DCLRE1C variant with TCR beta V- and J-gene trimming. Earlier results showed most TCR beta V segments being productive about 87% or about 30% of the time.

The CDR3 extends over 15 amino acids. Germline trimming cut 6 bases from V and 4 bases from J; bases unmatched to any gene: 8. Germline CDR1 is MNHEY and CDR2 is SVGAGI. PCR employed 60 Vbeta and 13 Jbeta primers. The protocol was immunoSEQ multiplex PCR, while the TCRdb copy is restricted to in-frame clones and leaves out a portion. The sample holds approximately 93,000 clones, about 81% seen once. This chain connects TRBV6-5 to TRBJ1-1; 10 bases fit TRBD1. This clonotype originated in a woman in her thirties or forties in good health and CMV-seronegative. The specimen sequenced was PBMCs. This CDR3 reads CASSHRQGAVTEAFF. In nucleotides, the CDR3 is TGTGCCAGCAGCCACAGACAGGGGGCGGTCACTGAAGCTTTCTTT.